The clone carrying this T cell receptor (beta chain) was counted between two and nine times. These data come from a study of blood T cell repertoires in COVID-19. Whole-study context: Sites across the United States, Italy and Spain contributed samples from acute and convalescent COVID-19. Sources were T cells, B-cell-depleted T cells, or PBMCs; the material itself was cDNA or gDNA.

Original handling: The assay estimated nucleated cells by amplifying reference gene primers. Sequenced by immunoSEQ multiplex PCR; TCRdb stores in-frame clones only, minus some. V and J calls plus clone size are reproduced from that table; the DNA served to infer D and trimming. The repertoire holds 150,000 or so clones, approximately 80% seen once, with 2.9% in the top ten. The TCR was taken from a woman aged 55-69 years with acute or convalescent COVID-19. The sequencing sample was made of peripheral blood.

CDR3 nucleotide sequence: TGTGCCAGCAGCTTAGCTGGACTCCGAGAGACCCAGTACTTC. Its translation: CASSLAGLRETQYF. The V call is TRBV7-2, the J call TRBJ2-5, with a possible D match to TRBD2 (5 bases). Trimming cost V 0 bases and J 4 bases, with 9 bases left between them. The CDR3 sequence is 14 residues long. The germline gives CDR1 SGHTA, CDR2 FQGNSA.